A selection of T cell receptor beta chains follows, all from one sample in a study of T cell responses to AZD1222 COVID-19 vaccine. Clones were sequenced by immunoSEQ multiplex PCR, and TCRdb holds only the in-frame ones, with some missing. The sample has some 170,000 clones; about nine tenths are singletons. Sequences were derived from peripheral blood, sampled 28 days after the second AZD1222 dose. The receptors were sampled from an adult who received the AZD1222 COVID-19 vaccine. The CDR3 runs from the conserved cysteine through the conserved F or W. A D gene is named only where the DNA matches it firmly. Clone sizes are given selectively: once, few, many, or a class where the clone is expanded.

>TRBV5-4|.|.|15|TRBJ1-2
CASSLVWGANYGYTF
TGTGCCAGCAGCTTGGTGTGGGGAGCCAACTATGGCTACACCTTC
>TRBV5-1|TRBD1|once|14|TRBJ1-6
CASSSGQGGSPLHF
TGCGCCAGCAGCTCAGGACAGGGGGGCTCACCCCTCCACTTT
>TRBV30|.|once|14|TRBJ1-5
CAWSVRQLNQPQHF
TGTGCCTGGAGTGTACGACAGCTCAATCAGCCCCAGCATTTT
>TRBV25-1|.|.|11|TRBJ1-1
CASTYSTEAFF
TGTGCCAGCACCTATTCCACTGAAGCTTTCTTT
>TRBV4-2|.|.|14|TRBJ1-4
CASSHPDTLEKLFF
TGTGCCAGCAGCCACCCGGACACTCTTGAAAAACTGTTTTTT
>TRBV24-1|.|once|16|TRBJ2-3
CATSDSGLASTDTQYF
TGTGCCACCAGTGATTCAGGACTGGCGAGCACAGATACGCAGTATTTT
>TRBV2|.|.|17|TRBJ1-5
CASSSQQKVTSNQPQHF
TGTGCCAGCAGTAGTCAACAGAAAGTGACCAGCAATCAGCCCCAGCATTTT
>TRBV6-5|.|.|15|TRBJ2-7
CASGVAGPDTYEQYF
TGTGCCAGCGGGGTGGCGGGTCCAGATACCTACGAGCAGTACTTC
>TRBV19|TRBD1|once|14|TRBJ2-3
CASSMGQYTDTQYF
TGTGCCAGTAGTATGGGACAGTACACAGATACGCAGTATTTT
>TRBV12-3/TRBV12-4|.|.|13|TRBJ1-5
CASRIGGAQPQHF
TGTGCCAGCAGGATCGGGGGGGCCCAGCCCCAGCATTTT
>TRBV10-3|TRBD1|.|16|TRBJ2-2
CAISERGGPTTGELFF
TGTGCCATCAGTGAACGAGGGGGCCCGACCACCGGGGAGCTGTTTTTT
>TRBV5-1|TRBD1|.|16|TRBJ2-7
CASSIGQGALSYEQYF
TGCGCCAGCAGCATTGGACAGGGGGCCCTCTCCTACGAGCAGTACTTC
>TRBV5-1|.|.|16|TRBJ1-5
CASSLGTVDSNQPQHF
TGCGCCAGCAGCTTGGGGACAGTTGATAGCAATCAGCCCCAGCATTTT
>TRBV5-1|.|once|13|TRBJ2-7
CASSLEPGDEQYF
TGCGCCAGCAGCTTGGAGCCAGGGGACGAGCAGTACTTC
>TRBV9|TRBD1|.|13|TRBJ2-7
CASSEEGQGEQYF
TGTGCCAGCAGCGAGGAGGGACAGGGCGAGCAGTACTTC
>TRBV19|TRBD1|.|16|TRBJ1-3
CASRRTGVGSGNTIYF
TGTGCCAGTAGGCGGACAGGGGTAGGGTCTGGAAACACCATATATTTT
>TRBV19|.|.|13|TRBJ1-6
CASSLAGDSPLHF
TGTGCCAGTAGTTTGGCTGGGGATTCACCCCTCCACTTT
>TRBV14|.|.|16|TRBJ2-3
CASSQDSGGFTDTQYF
TGTGCCAGCAGCCAAGACTCTGGGGGGTTCACAGATACGCAGTATTTT
>TRBV19|TRBD1|.|15|TRBJ1-3
CASSSGTGAGNTIYF
TGTGCCAGTAGTTCCGGGACAGGGGCTGGAAACACCATATATTTT
>TRBV2|TRBD1|.|14|TRBJ1-6
CASSQQGGNSPLHF
TGTGCCAGCTCCCAACAGGGGGGTAATTCACCCCTCCACTTT
>TRBV29-1|.|.|14|TRBJ2-1
CSVGGRAAYNEQFF
TGCAGCGTGGGGGGCAGGGCGGCCTACAATGAGCAGTTCTTC
>TRBV18|.|.|14|TRBJ1-3
CASSTPGSGNTIYF
TGTGCCAGCTCCACACCAGGATCTGGAAACACCATATATTTT
>TRBV6-5|TRBD1|.|15|TRBJ1-6
CASSYVGQAGSPLHF
TGTGCCAGCAGTTACGTGGGACAGGCCGGTTCACCCCTCCACTTT
>TRBV6-1|.|.|16|TRBJ1-5
CASSEGKDRSNQPQHF
TGTGCCAGCAGTGAAGGGAAAGACAGGAGCAATCAGCCCCAGCATTTT
>TRBV25-1|TRBD1|once|13|TRBJ1-2
CASSAGTGVGYTF
TGTGCCAGCAGTGCCGGGACAGGGGTTGGCTACACCTTC
>TRBV2|TRBD2|.|16|TRBJ2-4
CASSDRSGGSANIQYF
TGTGCCAGCAGTGATAGGTCGGGAGGGTCCGCGAACATTCAGTACTTC
>TRBV10-2|.|.|14|TRBJ1-3
CAVTSEGSGNTIYF
TGCGCCGTCACCTCGGAAGGCTCTGGAAACACCATATATTTT
>TRBV20-1|.|.|15|TRBJ2-3
CSASGDIGVTDTQYF
TGCAGTGCCAGTGGGGATATCGGGGTTACCGATACGCAGTATTTT
>TRBV5-1|TRBD1|.|15|TRBJ2-7
CASSPGGDRDHEQYF
TGCGCCAGCAGCCCCGGAGGGGACAGGGACCACGAGCAGTACTTC
>TRBV27|.|.|14|TRBJ2-3
CASSLLGVDDTQYF
TGTGCCAGCAGTTTATTGGGGGTTGACGATACGCAGTATTTT
>TRBV7-2|.|.|14|TRBJ1-2
CASSQGTTGKGYTF
TGTGCCAGCAGCCAAGGGACAACAGGGAAAGGCTACACCTTC
>TRBV27|.|.|13|TRBJ2-1
CASSLNMPNEQFF
TGTGCCAGCAGTTTAAATATGCCCAATGAGCAGTTCTTC
>TRBV27|TRBD1|.|15|TRBJ2-7
CASSPLPGGKYEQYF
TGTGCCAGCAGTCCCCTGCCAGGGGGTAAGTACGAGCAGTACTTC
>TRBV11-3|.|.|14|TRBJ2-5
CASSYGQLQETQYF
TGTGCCAGCAGCTACGGACAGCTCCAAGAGACCCAGTACTTC
>TRBV7-8|TRBD1|.|16|TRBJ2-3
CASSSTRDRDTDTQYF
TGTGCCAGCAGCTCAACCCGGGACAGGGACACAGATACGCAGTATTTT
>TRBV2|TRBD1|.|14|TRBJ1-2
CASSRQGTNYGYTF
TGTGCCAGCAGTCGACAGGGTACTAACTATGGCTACACCTTC
>TRBV7-9|.|.|12|TRBJ2-7
CASSSVVGEQYF
TGTGCCAGCAGCTCTGTGGTAGGGGAGCAGTACTTC
>TRBV6-2/TRBV6-3|.|.|16|TRBJ2-2
CASSYPRDMNTGELFF
TGTGCCAGCAGTTATCCCCGGGACATGAACACCGGGGAGCTGTTTTTT
>TRBV6-5|.|.|15|TRBJ1-1
CATLPGQLLDTEAFF
TGTGCCACCTTGCCTGGACAGCTACTGGACACTGAAGCTTTCTTT